The 19 T cell receptor beta chains reported below all come from one sample, sequenced in a study of T cells in Graves' hyperthyroidism and ophthalmopathy (dated by TCRdb to between 2017 and 2020). Preparation of the library involved multiplex PCR. The sample was run on an Illumina HiSeq 2000. The TCR beta CDR3 regions were amplified from the RNA transcripts. For the first round of RT-PCR on the TCR CDR3, the HTBI primer set was used together with the Qiagen OneStep RT-PCR kit. TCRdb trimmed public reads at Q25 via fastp, called clones via MiXCR and kept in-frame beta chains. Every entry covers one CDR3 protein and lists the most common genes and DNA from its rows. The sample includes more than 300,000 distinct CDR3 sequences, with around 14% observed a single time. The ten largest make up 11% of the sample. The material sequenced was blood. Receptor source: a woman aged 55-70 years with Graves' hyperthyroidism.

This clonotype showed up many times. V is TRBV29-1 and J is TRBJ2-5; unclear D gene. The V end lost 2 bases, the J end lost 5 bases, and 15 bases lay between the germline ends. The CDR3 contains 14 residues. CDR1 is SQVTM and CDR2 is ANQGSEA in the germline V gene. The CDR3 coding sequence is TGCAGCGTTGAACTGGACCCTTCCCATGAGACCCAGTACTTC. Protein: CSVELDPSHETQYF. Combining the CDR3 with reference TRBV29-1 and TRBJ2-5 gives the whole variable domain SAVISQKPSRDICQRGTSLTIQCQVDSQVTMMFWYRQQPGQSLTLIATANQGSEATYESGFVIDKFPISRPNLTFSTLTVSNMSPEDSSIYLCSVELDPSHETQYFGPGTRLLVL.

Remarks on this clonotype: A much larger clone lies a single base off, so this may be a read error. CDR3 region: CASSRDWGYEQYF. The DNA for the CDR3 is TGTGCCAGCAGCCGGGACTGGGGCTACGAGCAGTACTTC. The chain employs TRBV14 and TRBJ2-7; possibly TRBD2 for D (6 bases). The CDR3 has 13 residues. V lost 4 bases, J lost 3 bases, and 10 bases lay in between. Germline V CDR1 and CDR2: SGHDN, FVKESK.

This clonotype was seen many times. The rearrangement joins TRBV3-1 to TRBJ2-7; 9 bases fit TRBD2. Trimming removed 6 bases from V and 2 bases from J; junction bases left unmatched: 8. The CDR3 spans 15 residues. Germline V lookup: CDR1 LGHDT, CDR2 YNNKEL (reference sequence). The CDR3 region has the DNA TGTGCCAGCAGGCCCTCTAGCGGGGTCACCTACGAGCAGTACTTC. It translates to CASRPSSGVTYEQYF.

The CDR3 loop is CASSRGGGYGYTF. The CDR3 DNA sequence: TGTGCCAGCAGCCGGGGTGGTGGATATGGCTACACCTTC. This chain connects TRBV6-1 to TRBJ1-2; D is unresolved. The V gene lost 6 bases and the J gene lost 5 bases, with 13 bases spanning the gap. The CDR3 has 13 amino acids. Germline V CDR1 and CDR2: MNHNS, SASEGT.

V and J are TRBV29-1 and TRBJ2-2; D gene uncertain. Germline assignment: CDR1 SQVTM and CDR2 ANQGSEA. V lost 2 bases, J lost 6 bases, and 13 bases lay in between. The CDR3 has 14 residues. The CDR3 region has the DNA TGCAGCGTTGAATCTTCCGGGTGGTCCGGGGAGCTGTTTTTT. Residues: CSVESSGWSGELFF.

This clonotype was observed at least ten times. The chain is built from TRBV13 and TRBJ2-7; D could derive from TRBD1 or TRBD2 (5 bases each). The CDR3 runs to 15 residues. Trimming removed 8 bases at V and 3 bases at J, with 20 bases between. The germline V gene has CDR1 PRHDT and CDR2 FYEKMQ (reference sequence). The CDR3 nucleotides read TGTGCCAGCGGGAGACAGTCCTCCCTAAACTACGAGCAGTACTTC. As protein: CASGRQSSLNYEQYF.

This clonotype occurred many times. The chain is built from TRBV20-1 and TRBJ1-4, with a possible D match to TRBD1 (6 bases). The germline V gene encodes CDR1 DFQATT and CDR2 SNEGSKA (reference sequence). This CDR3 is built from 16 residues. The ends were cut back, 6 bases at V and 7 bases at J, with 24 bases in the middle. The CDR3 sequence: CSATKEGGRPGEKLFF. The CDR3 DNA follows: TGCAGTGCAACGAAAGAGGGGGGGCGCCCGGGTGAAAAACTGTTTTTT.

Remarks on this clonotype: A single base separates this from a much larger clone, so it may be a read error. V usage is TRBV29-1 and J usage is TRBJ2-1; D uncertain. The CDR3 extends over 13 amino acids. CDR1 SQVTM and CDR2 ANQGSEA come from the germline V gene. V was shortened by 6 bases and J by 6 bases, with 15 bases between the two germline ends. The CDR3 DNA reads TGCAGCGTCGACCAACTGGGTGGCAATGAGCAGTTCTTC. It encodes CSVDQLGGNEQFF.

The gene calls are TRBV28 and TRBJ2-7; TRBD1 or TRBD2 may be the D gene (6 bases each). The CDR3 totals 14 residues. Germline V gives CDR1 MDHEN, CDR2 SYDVKM. V lost 6 bases and J 4 bases, leaving 16 bases between the germline ends. CDR3 sequence reads: CASRARQAGYEQYF. CDR3 nucleotide sequence: TGTGCCAGCAGGGCCCGACAGGCGGGATACGAGCAGTACTTC.

This clonotype showed up many times. The V and J genes are TRBV6-1 and TRBJ2-1, with D tentatively TRBD2 (5 bases). V dropped 2 bases and J dropped 0 bases, with 11 bases sitting between them. The CDR3 contains 16 residues. Germline CDR1 is MNHNS and CDR2 is SASEGT. DNA of the CDR3: TGTGCCAGCAGTGAACTGAGCGGCGGCTCCTACAATGAGCAGTTCTTC. It translates to CASSELSGGSYNEQFF.

This clonotype has a count of ten or more. The chain links TRBV20-1 to TRBJ1-5; the D gene is possibly TRBD1 (6 bases). CDR1 and CDR2 (germline): DFQATT, SNEGSKA (reference sequence). This CDR3 comprises 13 residues. Trimming left V 3 bases short and J 5 bases short, with 11 bases between. The CDR3 protein is CSASRGGDQPQHF. The CDR3 nucleotides read TGCAGTGCTAGCCGGGGGGGCGATCAGCCCCAGCATTTT.

CDR3 sequence: CASSSPGQGDVGYTF. The CDR3 DNA is TGCGCCAGCAGCTCACCGGGACAGGGGGACGTTGGCTACACCTTC. The rearrangement links TRBV5-1 to TRBJ1-2, with TRBD1 identical over 11 bases. V trimming: 3 bases; J trimming: 7 bases; junction bases outside the gene matches: 8. CDR1 is SGHRS and CDR2 is YFSETQ in the germline V gene. The CDR3 has 15 residues.

The chain couples TRBV3-1 to TRBJ2-1; D gene uncertain. Germline V CDR1 and CDR2: LGHDT, YNNKEL (reference sequence). This CDR3 has 13 amino acids. V was cut by 1 base and J by 7 bases, with 8 bases left in between. CDR3 sequence (DNA): TGTGCCAGCAGCCAAGTTTTAACTAATGAGCAGTTCTTC. Translated, it gives CASSQVLTNEQFF.

The table lists this clonotype with many counts. The rearrangement links TRBV18 to TRBJ2-1, with D perhaps TRBD1 (5 bases). V lost 1 base to trimming and J lost 8 bases, with 12 bases between them. The CDR3 extends over 14 amino acids. Germline-derived CDR1 and CDR2 are KGHSH and LQKENI. DNA for the CDR3: TGTGCCAGCTCACCACAGGTGCAGGGCGATGAGCAGTTCTTC. This translates into CASSPQVQGDEQFF.

This clonotype has ten or more counts. The V gene is TRBV7-9, the J gene TRBJ2-2, with D unresolved. Deletions cut 0 bases from V and 0 bases from J, with 2 bases between. This CDR3 spans 14 amino acids. Germline values: CDR1 SEHNR, CDR2 FQNEAQ (reference sequence). The CDR3 protein is CASSLATNTGELFF. In DNA form, the CDR3 reads TGTGCCAGCAGCTTAGCCACGAACACCGGGGAGCTGTTTTTT.

On this clonotype itself: A single base separates this from a much larger clone, so it may be a read error. The rearrangement joins TRBV12-5 to TRBJ2-7, with 7 bases fitting TRBD1. CDR1 is LGHNT, CDR2 FRNRAP, per germline. CDR3 size: 17 residues. The CDR3 region is CASGLDRWTGASYEQHF. The CDR3 nucleotides read TGTGCTAGTGGTTTGGACCGGTGGACAGGCGCCTCCTACGAGCAGCACTTC.

The chain carries TRBV6-1 and TRBJ2-3; 8 bases agree with TRBD1. V lost 6 bases to trimming and J lost 2 bases; unmatched junction nucleotides: 7. From germline, CDR1 is MNHNS and CDR2 SASEGT. The CDR3 is 15 amino acids. The CDR3, as DNA: TGTGCCAGCAGCAATCAGGGGGCCCTCACAGATACGCAGTATTTT. This sequence encodes CASSNQGALTDTQYF.

This clonotype appeared many times. The chain recombines TRBV12-5 with TRBJ2-1, with D possibly TRBD1 on 5 matching bases. Germline V gives CDR1 LGHNT, CDR2 FRNRAP. CDR3 size: 15 residues. V dropped 2 bases and J dropped 2 bases, with 10 bases sitting between them. In nucleotides, the CDR3 is TGTGCTAGTGGTTTGAACAGGACACCCTACAATGAGCAGTTCTTC. Its translation is CASGLNRTPYNEQFF.

Details on this clonotype: Being one base from a much bigger clone, this may be a read error. The chain recombines TRBV30 with TRBJ1-4, with TRBD1 as a possible D gene (6 bases). CDR1 and CDR2 from the germline V gene are GTSNPN and SVGIG (reference sequence). The CDR3 runs to 13 residues. The chain's CDR3 is CASSFKGGEKLFF. In DNA, the CDR3 is TGTGCCTCGAGTTTCAAGGGGGGAGAAAAACTGTTTTTT.